The 18 T cell receptor beta chains below were found in one sample sequenced in a study of spatial heterogeneity in lung cancer. Specified time point: blood at routine non-recurrence follow-up after resection. Unsorted whole RNA samples from tumor, nontumor lung or frozen PBMC were sequenced. From the 5' RACE reads, TCRdb called clonotypes with MiXCR, one entry per CDR3 protein. The sample shows about 120,000 distinct CDR3 sequences, 12% of them seen only once. Material: PBMCs, obtained at follow-up. These receptor sequences come from a male donor with early-stage non-small cell lung cancer.

This clonotype was seen only a few times. This sequence joins TRBV6-1 and TRBJ2-4; perhaps TRBD2 as D (6 bases). The length of the CDR3 is 17 residues. Germline V gives CDR1 MNHNS, CDR2 SASEGT. The V end was cut by 6 bases, the J end by 1 base, with 19 bases between. DNA of the CDR3: TGTGCCAGCAGGACCCCCGGAGGGGCGGCCGCCAAAAACATTCAGTACTTC. It codes for CASRTPGGAAAKNIQYF.

The chain uses TRBV20-1 and TRBJ2-1; no definite D call. Germline lookup yields CDR1 DFQATT and CDR2 SNEGSKA (reference sequence). Trimming left V 4 bases short and J 9 bases short, with 13 bases between. This CDR3 spans 12 amino acids. The CDR3 nucleotides read TGCAGTGCTACAGTCTTAGGGCGTGAGCAGTTCTTC. It encodes CSATVLGREQFF.

The chain recombines TRBV2 with TRBJ1-5; D is possibly TRBD1 (5 bases). This CDR3 has 14 residues. Germline V gives CDR1 SNHLY, CDR2 FYNNEI. V lost 8 bases, J lost 3 bases, and 14 bases lay in between. CDR3 nucleotide sequence: TGTGCCAGCGTGGACACTAAACTCAATCAGCCCCAGCATTTT. Translation: CASVDTKLNQPQHF.

About this clonotype: One end of the junction is discordant with germline, which a read error may explain. This sequence joins TRBV5-1 and TRBJ1-1; D is perhaps TRBD1 (5 bases). The CDR3 spans 15 residues. Germline CDR1 and CDR2: SGHRS and YFSETQ. CDR3 coding DNA: TGCGCCAGCAGTCCTGACAGACCTCTGAACATTGAAGCTTTCTTT. As protein: CASSPDRPLNIEAFF. Using reference TRBV5-1 and TRBJ1-1 for the parts outside the CDR3, the full variable domain is KAGVTQTPRYLIKTRGQQVTLSCSPISGHRSVSWYQQTPGQGLQFLFEYFSETQRNKGNFPGRFSGRQFSNSRSEMNVSTLELGDSALYLCASSPDRPLNIEAFFGQGTRLTVV.

This clonotype was counted ten times or more. The chain has TRBV4-1 and TRBJ2-5, with 10 bases aligning to TRBD2. With 3 bases clipped from V and 0 bases from J, the junction kept 10 bases outside the gene matches. Germline loops: CDR1 MGHRA, CDR2 YSYEKL. This CDR3 has 18 residues. CDR3: CASSQRRTTSGYQETQYF. The DNA of the CDR3 is TGCGCCAGCAGCCAGAGAAGAACGACTAGCGGGTACCAAGAGACCCAGTACTTC.

The CDR3 is CASSPPQGETQYF. The CDR3 DNA reads TGCGCCAGCAGCCCCCCACAAGGAGAGACCCAGTACTTC. The chain carries TRBV5-1 and TRBJ2-5; no reliable D call. Germline loops: CDR1 SGHRS, CDR2 YFSETQ. The CDR3 has 13 residues. V gave up 4 bases and J gave up 4 bases, with 11 bases separating them. The variable domain in full, with the rest retrieved from reference TRBV5-1 and TRBJ2-5, is KAGVTQTPRYLIKTRGQQVTLSCSPISGHRSVSWYQQTPGQGLQFLFEYFSETQRNKGNFPGRFSGRQFSNSRSEMNVSTLELGDSALYLCASSPPQGETQYFGPGTRLLVL.

This clonotype was recorded at least ten times. The chain carries TRBV7-3 and TRBJ2-1, with D tentatively TRBD1 (6 bases). The CDR3 covers 15 residues. V lost 4 bases to trimming and J lost 1 base, with 11 bases between them. CDR1 is SGHTA, CDR2 FQGTGA, per germline. CDR3 sequence reads: CASSSTGQSYNEQFF. In DNA form, the CDR3 reads TGTGCCAGCAGCTCCACAGGGCAATCCTACAATGAGCAGTTCTTC.

This clonotype was observed at least ten times. The chain couples TRBV20-1 to TRBJ1-1; 9 bases fit TRBD1. Trimming cost V 5 bases and J 4 bases; bases outside gene matches: 8. Germline V CDR1 and CDR2: DFQATT, SNEGSKA (reference sequence). The CDR3 totals 14 residues. The CDR3 reads CSAPNRGQGTEAFF. The CDR3 bases are TGCAGTGCTCCCAACAGGGGGCAAGGCACTGAAGCTTTCTTT.

The V and J genes are TRBV7-2 and TRBJ2-7; D is perhaps TRBD1 (6 bases). Germline lookup yields CDR1 SGHTA and CDR2 FQGNSA. CDR3 length: 15 residues. V was clipped by 1 base and J by 1 base, with 11 bases between them. The CDR3 bases are TGTGCCAGCAGCTTAGGACAGGTAACTTCCTACGAGCAGTACTTC. Its translation is CASSLGQVTSYEQYF.

The chain recombines TRBV7-8 with TRBJ2-7, with D maybe TRBD1 (5 bases). The germline V gene encodes CDR1 SGHVS and CDR2 FQNEAQ. The CDR3 runs to 12 residues. The germline V and J ends were trimmed by 5 bases and 4 bases, with 9 bases remaining between them. CDR3 protein: CASSVKGYEQYF. The CDR3 DNA is TGTGCCAGCAGCGTTAAGGGGTACGAGCAGTACTTC.

This clonotype was seen more than once but under ten times. The chain couples TRBV5-1 to TRBJ2-3, with D perhaps TRBD1 or TRBD2 (5 bases each). CDR1 and CDR2 (germline): SGHRS, YFSETQ. V lost 4 bases, J lost 3 bases, and 15 bases lay in between. The CDR3 has 15 residues. The CDR3 is CASSPALGETDTQYF. For the CDR3, the DNA is TGCGCCAGCAGCCCGGCACTGGGGGAGACAGATACGCAGTATTTT.

This rearrangement joins TRBV6-5 to TRBJ1-3; a possible D gene is TRBD1 (6 bases). V lost 3 bases and J 4 bases, leaving 13 bases between the germline ends. The CDR3 is made up of 15 amino acids. In germline, CDR1 is MNHEY, CDR2 SVGAGI. Written as DNA, the CDR3 is TGTGCCAGCAGTTATTCCCGGGACACCGGAAACACCATATATTTT. Amino acids: CASSYSRDTGNTIYF.

The chain combines TRBV29-1 with TRBJ2-1; no reliable D call. The germline V gene has CDR1 SQVTM and CDR2 ANQGSEA. The CDR3 runs to 12 residues. The germline V and J ends were trimmed by 5 bases and 6 bases, with 11 bases remaining between them. The CDR3 DNA reads as TGCAGCGTTACAACGGCCTTCAATGAGCAGTTCTTC. It codes for CSVTTAFNEQFF.

This clonotype was recorded many times. The chain employs TRBV4-2 and TRBJ1-2; no clear D gene. From germline, CDR1 is LGHNA and CDR2 YNFKEQ. This CDR3 contains 13 residues. Deletions cut 0 bases from V and 8 bases from J, with 10 bases between. The CDR3 loop is CASSQDSDFGYTF. The CDR3 nucleotides are TGTGCCAGCAGCCAAGATTCAGATTTCGGCTACACCTTC.

There are many counts of this clonotype. The chain combines TRBV10-3 with TRBJ2-7, with D unresolved. In germline, CDR1 is ENHRY, CDR2 SYGVKD. Between the trimmed V and J ends, which lost 3 bases and 0 bases, there was a span of 12 bases. The CDR3 totals 15 residues. As DNA, the CDR3 is TGTGCCATCAGTGACCAAAGTGGGGTCTCCTACGAGCAGTACTTC. Translated, it gives CAISDQSGVSYEQYF.

This clonotype occurred a few times. J is TRBJ2-7 and V is TRBV7-8, with 8 bases identical to TRBD1. J gave up 4 bases and V 7 bases, and 9 bases lay outside the gene matches. In germline, CDR1 is SGHVS, CDR2 FQNEAQ. The CDR3 totals 14 residues. DNA for the CDR3: TGTGCCAGCACCCAGGGGGCCGGGAATTACGAGCAGTACTTC. It is translated as CASTQGAGNYEQYF.

The chain joins TRBV7-9 to TRBJ2-5; no firm D call. From germline, CDR1 is SEHNR and CDR2 FQNEAQ (reference sequence). The CDR3 sequence is 14 residues long. Trimming pared 4 bases from V and 4 bases from J, leaving 13 bases between. The CDR3 region has the DNA TGTGCCAGCAGCTACGGCAGATCAAGAGAGACCCAGTACTTC. It specifies CASSYGRSRETQYF.

This chain's CDR3 is CASSQEWVSADISNQPQHF. The CDR3 DNA sequence: TGCGCCAGCAGCCAAGAATGGGTGTCGGCCGATATCAGCAATCAGCCCCAGCATTTT. The rearrangement links TRBV4-1 to TRBJ1-5, with unresolved D. The CDR3 covers 19 residues. The V gene lost 0 bases and the J gene lost 1 base, with 19 bases spanning the gap. Germline V lookup: CDR1 MGHRA, CDR2 YSYEKL.